Listed here are 10 T cell receptor beta chains from one sample, sequenced in a study of blood T cell repertoires in COVID-19. Only in-frame clones appear in the TCRdb table, and some are missing; sequencing was by immunoSEQ multiplex PCR. This sample has around 100,000 clones, with roughly nine tenths found just once. Specimen: peripheral blood. These receptors were obtained from a man between 45 and 60 years old with acute or convalescent COVID-19.

This clone appeared once. The V and J genes are TRBV7-2 and TRBJ1-1; D call uncertain. The CDR3 loop spans 14 amino acids. Trimming left V 2 bases short and J 0 bases short, with 7 bases between. The germline gives CDR1 SGHTA, CDR2 FQGNSA. The chain's CDR3 is CASSLIRLNTEAFF. The CDR3 DNA follows: TGTGCCAGCAGCTTAATCCGGTTGAACACTGAAGCTTTCTTT.

The V gene is TRBV19, the J gene TRBJ1-4; D possibly corresponds to TRBD1 (6 bases). V shed 5 bases and J shed 0 bases, with 10 bases lying between them. Looked up from germline, CDR1 is LNHDA and CDR2 is SQIVND (reference sequence). CDR3 length: 15 amino acids. The CDR3 region has the DNA TGTGCCAGTAGTTCCCAGGGGACAACTAATGAAAAACTGTTTTTT. This sequence encodes CASSSQGTTNEKLFF.

The V and J genes are TRBV4-1 and TRBJ1-6, with D uncertain. The CDR3 has 16 residues. Germline CDR1 is MGHRA and CDR2 is YSYEKL. Trimming left V 1 base short and J 7 bases short, with 14 bases between. The CDR3 is CASSQVTGLENSPLHF. CDR3 bases: TGCGCCAGCAGCCAAGTAACGGGTCTGGAGAATTCACCCCTCCACTTT.

This clone was detected only once. The chain is built from TRBV29-1 and TRBJ2-6; perhaps TRBD1 as D (6 bases). This CDR3 contains 16 residues. V dropped 4 bases and J dropped 0 bases, with 13 bases sitting between them. CDR1 is SQVTM and CDR2 is ANQGSEA in the germline V gene. The CDR3 DNA is TGCAGCGTTGCTCGGGACACGGACTCTGGGGCCAACGTCCTGACTTTC. Protein: CSVARDTDSGANVLTF. The variable domain in full, with the rest retrieved from reference TRBV29-1 and TRBJ2-6, is SAVISQKPSRDICQRGTSLTIQCQVDSQVTMMFWYRQQPGQSLTLIATANQGSEATYESGFVIDKFPISRPNLTFSTLTVSNMSPEDSSIYLCSVARDTDSGANVLTFGAGSRLTVL.

The V call is TRBV7-2, the J call TRBJ2-7, with TRBD2 as a possible D gene (5 bases). The V end lost 5 bases, the J end lost 2 bases, and 13 bases lay between the germline ends. The CDR3 runs 14 residues. CDR1 is SGHTA and CDR2 is FQGNSA in the germline V gene. The CDR3 DNA reads as TGTGCCAGCAGCCCCCGGACTTGGGCCTACGAGCAGTACTTC. It is translated as CASSPRTWAYEQYF.

The CDR3 loop is CASSQEWGHGTEAFF. CDR3 sequence (DNA): TGCGCCAGCAGCCAAGAGTGGGGGCATGGGACTGAAGCTTTCTTT. The rearrangement uses TRBV4-1 and TRBJ1-1; possible D gene TRBD1, 6 bases. The germline gives CDR1 MGHRA, CDR2 YSYEKL. V was cut by 0 bases and J by 5 bases, with 13 bases left in between. The CDR3 is made up of 15 amino acids.

This sequence joins TRBV18 and TRBJ1-5, with TRBD1 matching 8 bases. There are 14 residues in the CDR3. The germline gives CDR1 KGHSH, CDR2 LQKENI. The trim removed 7 bases at V and 7 bases at J, leaving 9 bases unmatched. The CDR3 region is CASCLDRGVQPQHF. In nucleotides, the CDR3 is TGTGCCAGCTGCCTCGACAGGGGAGTACAGCCCCAGCATTTT.

V usage is TRBV5-1 and J usage is TRBJ1-5; 9 bases match TRBD1. There are 16 residues in the CDR3. V was clipped by 4 bases and J by 5 bases; unmatched bases: 10. Germline V CDR1 and CDR2: SGHRS, YFSETQ. This chain's CDR3 is CASSVTAGTGYQPQHF. For the CDR3, the DNA is TGCGCCAGCAGCGTGACCGCCGGGACAGGGTATCAGCCCCAGCATTTT.

The V gene is TRBV6-6, the J gene TRBJ2-2; TRBD2 matches 10 bases. Trimming at V came to 6 bases and at J to 6 bases, leaving 7 bases not matched to a gene. Germline CDR1 reads MNHNY; CDR2 reads SVGAGI (reference sequence). CDR3 length: 15 residues. The DNA of the CDR3 is TGTGCCAGCAGGGGAGCGGGGGGGCCGGCCGGGGAGCTGTTTTTT. Translated, it gives CASRGAGGPAGELFF.

The genes are TRBV28 and TRBJ1-4; 9 bases map to TRBD1. Germline assignment: CDR1 MDHEN and CDR2 SYDVKM. The V gene end was trimmed by 6 bases and the J gene end by 8 bases; junction bases not matched to a gene: 13. The CDR3 is 16 residues long. In DNA form, the CDR3 reads TGTGCCAGCAGCCGTCCCGGGACAGGGTTCGGCGAAAAACTGTTTTTT. It translates to CASSRPGTGFGEKLFF.